The clone carrying this TCR beta chain was counted ten times or more. The primer mix had 60 Vbeta and 13 Jbeta primers. Only in-frame clones appear in the TCRdb table, and some are missing; sequencing was by immunoSEQ multiplex PCR. The table lists around 110,000 clones, around 67% of them singletons. Germline CDR1 is MDHEN and CDR2 is SYDVKM. With 8 bases removed from V and 7 bases from J, the gap between germline ends came to 17 bases. The CDR3 is 14 residues long. The source of the sample is a study of cytomegalovirus exposure and HLA in healthy donors. The sequence derives from a woman between 40 and 55 years old in good health and CMV-seropositive. Sequenced: PBMCs. This chain connects TRBV28 to TRBJ1-4; the D gene is possibly TRBD1 (5 bases). CDR3 sequence: CASALQGDGEKLFF. CDR3 coding DNA: TGTGCCAGCGCACTCCAGGGCGATGGTGAAAAACTGTTTTTT.